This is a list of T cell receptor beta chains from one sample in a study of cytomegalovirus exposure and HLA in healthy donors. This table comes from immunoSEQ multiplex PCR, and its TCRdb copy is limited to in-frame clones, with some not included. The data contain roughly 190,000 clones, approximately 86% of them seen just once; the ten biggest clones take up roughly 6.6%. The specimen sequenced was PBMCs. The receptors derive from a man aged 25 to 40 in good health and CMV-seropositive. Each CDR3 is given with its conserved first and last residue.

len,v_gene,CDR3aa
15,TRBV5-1,CASSFDRENTGELFF
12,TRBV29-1,CSGIGTAYGYTF
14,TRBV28,CASSSPAILYEQYF
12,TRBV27,CASTGTGRGYTF
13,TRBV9,CASSRQKSDTQYF
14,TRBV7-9,CASSFRDFTYEQYF
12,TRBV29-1,CSDQRGGRTQYF
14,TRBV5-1,CASSGTYPDSEQYF
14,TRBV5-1,CASSPDGRNYGYTF
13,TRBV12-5,CASGLWVGETQYF
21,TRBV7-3,CASSLSGRGPNLKGSNQPQHF
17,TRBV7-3,CASSSLPGGGPANEQFF
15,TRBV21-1,CASSKWGRLNYGYTF
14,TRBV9,CASSPAGEYYGYTF
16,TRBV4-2,CASSQDRVDSTDTQYF
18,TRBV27,CASSLTGLADGFSYEQYF
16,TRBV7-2,CASSLGLAGGSDTQYF
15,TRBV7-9,CASSVTMTGTGELFF
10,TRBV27,CASTYVGQYF
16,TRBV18,CASSPPWTATQETQYF
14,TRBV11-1,CASSLQYYNSPLHF